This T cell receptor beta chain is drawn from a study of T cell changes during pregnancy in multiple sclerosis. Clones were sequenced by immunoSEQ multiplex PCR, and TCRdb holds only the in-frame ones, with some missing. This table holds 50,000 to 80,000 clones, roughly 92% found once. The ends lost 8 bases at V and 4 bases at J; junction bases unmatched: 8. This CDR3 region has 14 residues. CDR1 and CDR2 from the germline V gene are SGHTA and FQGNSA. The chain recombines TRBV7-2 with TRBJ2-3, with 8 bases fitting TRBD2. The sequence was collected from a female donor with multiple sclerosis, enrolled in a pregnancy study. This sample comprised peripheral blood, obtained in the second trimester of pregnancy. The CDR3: CASGAGLVSDTQYF. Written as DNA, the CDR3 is TGTGCCAGCGGGGCGGGACTAGTATCAGATACGCAGTATTTT.